This T cell receptor beta chain was captured in a study of blood T cell repertoires in COVID-19. Germline lookup yields CDR1 KGHDR and CDR2 SFDVKD. CDR3 length: 15 amino acids. Trimming removed 5 bases from V and 3 bases from J, with 15 bases in between. Study processing details: Cell counts per sample came from amplifying reference gene primers. The method was immunoSEQ multiplex PCR; TCRdb's version includes in-frame clones alone and lacks a portion of them. That table supplies the V and J calls and clone size; D and trimming were determined from the DNA. The data hold under 300,000 clones, with 70% to 90% observed a single time.

The sample taken for sequencing was PBMCs or T cells enriched from blood (not recorded which). This receptor was identified in an older woman in a cohort exposed to, infected with or recovered from COVID-19 (not recorded which). This rearrangement joins TRBV24-1 to TRBJ1-1; a possible D gene is TRBD1 (6 bases). CDR3 sequence reads: CATSAAGQKDTEAFF. The CDR3 DNA follows: TGTGCCACCAGTGCCGCCGGACAGAAAGACACTGAAGCTTTCTTT.